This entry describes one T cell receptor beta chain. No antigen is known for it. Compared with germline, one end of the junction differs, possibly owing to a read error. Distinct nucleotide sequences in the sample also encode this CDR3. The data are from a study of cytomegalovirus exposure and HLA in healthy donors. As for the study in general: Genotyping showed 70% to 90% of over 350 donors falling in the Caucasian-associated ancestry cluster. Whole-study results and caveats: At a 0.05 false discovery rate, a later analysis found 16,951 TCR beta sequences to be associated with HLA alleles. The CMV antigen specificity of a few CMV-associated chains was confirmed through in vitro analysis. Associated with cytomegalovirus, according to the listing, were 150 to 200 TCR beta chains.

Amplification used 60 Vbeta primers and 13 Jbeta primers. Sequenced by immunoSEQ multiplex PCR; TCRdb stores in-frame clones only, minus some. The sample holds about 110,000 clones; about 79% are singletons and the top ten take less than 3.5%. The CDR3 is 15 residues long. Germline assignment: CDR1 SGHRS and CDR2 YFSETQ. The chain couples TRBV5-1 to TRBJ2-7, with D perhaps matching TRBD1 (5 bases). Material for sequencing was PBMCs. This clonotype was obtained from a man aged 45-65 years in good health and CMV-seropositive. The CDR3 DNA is TGCGCCAGCAGCTTGGAAGGGGCGGCCAGCTACGAGCAGTATTTC. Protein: CASSLEGAASYEQYF.